This T cell receptor (beta chain) was identified during a study of blood T cells in healthy people across ages. PCR was performed a second time for about 7 to 12 cycles using a sample-barcoded 5' primer and a J-beta primer mix. Each cDNA was tagged by a template-switch adaptor containing 12 random nucleotides. Using its own MiXCR run on the 5' RACE reads, TCRdb lists one record per CDR3 protein. The sample records 750,000 to 950,000 distinct CDR3 sequences, roughly 26% being singletons. Isolation of PBMCs gave at least 6.5 million cells per sample. About this clonotype: The antigen remains unidentified.

Findings and limits, study-wide: Leaving the PBMCs unsorted stopped any conclusive comparison of naive versus antigen-experienced cells.

Looked up from germline, CDR1 is LNHDA and CDR2 is SQIVND (reference sequence). V was cut by 0 bases and J by 0 bases, with 9 bases left in between. The CDR3 has 16 amino acids. This sample was also put to use in a study of T cells of mothers and their children. Per that paper: Slightly higher overlap, not significant, was seen in related mother-child pairs than in unrelated pairs.

The chain joins TRBV19 to TRBJ2-1, with D perhaps TRBD2 (6 bases). The sequence was obtained from a boy between 10 and 17 years old in good health. The sample taken for sequencing was blood. The CDR3 loop is CASSIEASVSYNEQFF. CDR3 nucleotides: TGTGCCAGTAGTATAGAGGCTAGCGTCTCCTACAATGAGCAGTTCTTC. The full variable domain, in which reference TRBV19 and TRBJ2-1 provide the parts outside the CDR3, is DGGITQSPKYLFRKEGQNVTLSCEQNLNHDAMYWYRQDPGQGLRLIYYSQIVNDFQKGDIAEGYSVSREKKESFPLTVTSAQKNPTAFYLCASSIEASVSYNEQFFGPGTRLTVL.